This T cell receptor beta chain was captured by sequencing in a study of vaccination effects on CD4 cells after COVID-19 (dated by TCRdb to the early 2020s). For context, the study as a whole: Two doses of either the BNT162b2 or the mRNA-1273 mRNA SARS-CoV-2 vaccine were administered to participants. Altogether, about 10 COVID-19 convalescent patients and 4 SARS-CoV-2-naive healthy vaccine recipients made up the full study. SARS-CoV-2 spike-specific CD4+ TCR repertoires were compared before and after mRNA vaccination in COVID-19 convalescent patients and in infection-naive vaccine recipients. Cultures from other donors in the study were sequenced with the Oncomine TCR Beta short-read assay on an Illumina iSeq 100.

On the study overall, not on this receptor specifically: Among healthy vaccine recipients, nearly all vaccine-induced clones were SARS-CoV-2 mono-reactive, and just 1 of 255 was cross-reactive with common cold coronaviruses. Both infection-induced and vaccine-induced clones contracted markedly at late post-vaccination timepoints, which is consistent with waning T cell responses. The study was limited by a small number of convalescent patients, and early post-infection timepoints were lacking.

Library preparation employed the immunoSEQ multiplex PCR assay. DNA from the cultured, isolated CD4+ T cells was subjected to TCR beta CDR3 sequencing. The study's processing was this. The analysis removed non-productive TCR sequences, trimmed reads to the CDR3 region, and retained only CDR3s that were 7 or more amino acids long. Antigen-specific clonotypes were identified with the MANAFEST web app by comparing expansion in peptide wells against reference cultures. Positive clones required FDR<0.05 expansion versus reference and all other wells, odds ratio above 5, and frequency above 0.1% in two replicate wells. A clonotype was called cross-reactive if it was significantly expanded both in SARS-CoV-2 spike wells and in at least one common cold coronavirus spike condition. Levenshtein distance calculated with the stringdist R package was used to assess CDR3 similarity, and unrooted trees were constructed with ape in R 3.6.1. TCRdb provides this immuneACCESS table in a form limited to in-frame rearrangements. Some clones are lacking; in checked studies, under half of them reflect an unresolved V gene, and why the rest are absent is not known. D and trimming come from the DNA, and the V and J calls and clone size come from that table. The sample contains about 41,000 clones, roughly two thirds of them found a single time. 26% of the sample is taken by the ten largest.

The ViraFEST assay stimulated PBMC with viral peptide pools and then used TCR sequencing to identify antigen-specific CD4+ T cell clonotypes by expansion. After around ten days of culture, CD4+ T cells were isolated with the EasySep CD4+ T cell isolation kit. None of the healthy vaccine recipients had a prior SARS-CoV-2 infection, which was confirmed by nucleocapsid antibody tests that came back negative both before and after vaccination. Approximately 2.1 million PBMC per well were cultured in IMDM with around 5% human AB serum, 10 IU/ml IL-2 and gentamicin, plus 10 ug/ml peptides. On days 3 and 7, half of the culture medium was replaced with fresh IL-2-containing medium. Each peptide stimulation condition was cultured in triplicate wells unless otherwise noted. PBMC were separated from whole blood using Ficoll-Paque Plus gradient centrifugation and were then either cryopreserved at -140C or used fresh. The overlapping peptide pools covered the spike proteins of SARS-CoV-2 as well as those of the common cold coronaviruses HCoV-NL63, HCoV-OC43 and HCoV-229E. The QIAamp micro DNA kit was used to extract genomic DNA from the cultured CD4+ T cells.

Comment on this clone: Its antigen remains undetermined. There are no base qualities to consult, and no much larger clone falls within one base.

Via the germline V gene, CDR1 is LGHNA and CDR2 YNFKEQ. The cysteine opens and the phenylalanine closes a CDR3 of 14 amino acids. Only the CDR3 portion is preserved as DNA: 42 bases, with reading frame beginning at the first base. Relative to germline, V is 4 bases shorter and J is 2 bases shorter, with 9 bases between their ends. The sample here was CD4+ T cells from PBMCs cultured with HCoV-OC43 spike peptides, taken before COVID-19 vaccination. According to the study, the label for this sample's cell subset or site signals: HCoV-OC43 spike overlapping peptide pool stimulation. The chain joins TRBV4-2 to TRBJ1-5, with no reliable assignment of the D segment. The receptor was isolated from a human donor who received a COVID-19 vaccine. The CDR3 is CASSPPDRNQPQHF. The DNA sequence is TGTGCCAGCAGCCCCCCGGATCGCAATCAGCCCCAGCATTTT.